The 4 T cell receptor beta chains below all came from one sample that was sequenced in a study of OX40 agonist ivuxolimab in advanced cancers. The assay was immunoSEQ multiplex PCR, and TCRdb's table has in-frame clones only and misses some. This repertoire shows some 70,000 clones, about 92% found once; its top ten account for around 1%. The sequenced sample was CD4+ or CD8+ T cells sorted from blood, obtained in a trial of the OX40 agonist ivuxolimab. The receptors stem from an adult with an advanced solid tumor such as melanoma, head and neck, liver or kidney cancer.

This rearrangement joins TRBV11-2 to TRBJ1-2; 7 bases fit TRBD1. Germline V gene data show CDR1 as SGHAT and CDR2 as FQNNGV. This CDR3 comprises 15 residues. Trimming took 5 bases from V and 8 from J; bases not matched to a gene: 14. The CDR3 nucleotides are TGTGCCAGCAGCCCAAACGGACAGGTCCTAACGGGCTACACCTTC. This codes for CASSPNGQVLTGYTF.

The CDR3 DNA reads as TGCAGCGTGACGTTTCCGGGACAAGGGGACTATGGCTACACCTTC. Protein: CSVTFPGQGDYGYTF. This chain joins TRBV29-1 and TRBJ1-2; D possibly corresponds to TRBD1 (6 bases). V was trimmed by 6 bases and J by 3 bases, leaving 20 bases between them. Germline values: CDR1 SQVTM, CDR2 ANQGSEA. The CDR3 length is 15 residues.

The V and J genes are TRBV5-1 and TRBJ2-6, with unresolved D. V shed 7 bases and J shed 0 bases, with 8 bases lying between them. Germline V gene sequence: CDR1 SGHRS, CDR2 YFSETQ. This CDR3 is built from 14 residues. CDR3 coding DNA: TGCGCCAGCCGACGTCCCTCTGGGGCCAACGTCCTGACTTTC. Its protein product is CASRRPSGANVLTF.

The CDR3 DNA follows: TGCGCCAGCAGCCCGGAACCAGCGGGGGGGAGTCGGGTTGGGCCAACGCAGTATTTT. Protein sequence: CASSPEPAGGSRVGPTQYF. The J gene is TRBJ2-3, the V gene TRBV5-1, with 10 bases fitting TRBD2. Looked up from germline, CDR1 is SGHRS and CDR2 is YFSETQ. J lost 9 bases, V lost 4 bases, and 23 bases had no gene match. This CDR3 region has 19 residues.